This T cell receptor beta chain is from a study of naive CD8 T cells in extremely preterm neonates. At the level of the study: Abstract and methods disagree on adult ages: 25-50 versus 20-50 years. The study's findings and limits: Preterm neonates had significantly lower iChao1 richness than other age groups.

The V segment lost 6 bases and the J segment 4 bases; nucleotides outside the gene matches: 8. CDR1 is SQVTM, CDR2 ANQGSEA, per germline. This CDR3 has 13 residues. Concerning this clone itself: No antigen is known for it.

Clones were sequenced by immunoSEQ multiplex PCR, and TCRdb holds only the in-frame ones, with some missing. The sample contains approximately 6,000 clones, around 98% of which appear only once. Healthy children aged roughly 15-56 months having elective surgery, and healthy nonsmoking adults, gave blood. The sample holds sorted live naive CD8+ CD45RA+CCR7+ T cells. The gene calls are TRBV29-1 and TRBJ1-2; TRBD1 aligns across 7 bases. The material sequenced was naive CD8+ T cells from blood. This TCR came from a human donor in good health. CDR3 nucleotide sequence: TGCAGCGTGAGGGACAGTCCCATCTATGGCTACACCTTC. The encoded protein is CSVRDSPIYGYTF.